This is a list of T cell receptor beta chains from one sample in a study of identical twins. TCRdb reprocessed the 5' RACE reads with MiXCR, giving one entry per CDR3 protein. Among some 1,700,000 distinct CDR3 sequences listed, around a third were seen once. The sequencing sample was made of cord blood. The source is a newborn girl in good health. Both conserved end residues are part of each CDR3. The order of the fields is clone size, J gene, V gene, D gene, CDR3 DNA, CDR3 protein. A D gene is named only where the DNA matches it firmly. The listing skips clone size in some rows; elsewhere it reads once, few, many or a size class.

size: .; J: TRBJ2-3; V: TRBV7-2; D: .; DNA: TGTGCCAGCAGCCGCACAGGGAGTCAAGTCGTAGATACGCAGTATTTT; CDR3: CASSRTGSQVVDTQYF
size: few; J: TRBJ2-3; V: TRBV3-1; D: TRBD2; DNA: TGTGCCAGCAGCCCCTCGGGACTAGCGTTTACAGATACGCAGTATTTT; CDR3: CASSPSGLAFTDTQYF
size: .; J: TRBJ2-7; V: TRBV25-1; D: .; DNA: TGTGCCAGCAGTGACCTAGTCAGAAACGAGCAGTACTTC; CDR3: CASSDLVRNEQYF
size: .; J: TRBJ2-3; V: TRBV7-9; D: TRBD2; DNA: TGTGCCAGCAGCTTCCCTAGCGGGAGTCTGAGTACGCAGTATTTT; CDR3: CASSFPSGSLSTQYF
size: .; J: TRBJ1-5; V: TRBV20-1; D: .; DNA: TGCAGTGCTCCAACCAATCAGCCCCAGCATTTT; CDR3: CSAPTNQPQHF
size: few; J: TRBJ1-4; V: TRBV10-3; D: .; DNA: TGTGCCATCAGTAGGAGTGAAGGTGAAAAACTGTTTTTT; CDR3: CAISRSEGEKLFF
size: few; J: TRBJ1-1; V: TRBV9; D: .; DNA: TGTGCCAGCAGCGCCCGGGAGCTGAACACTGAAGCTTTCTTT; CDR3: CASSARELNTEAFF
size: .; J: TRBJ2-3; V: TRBV2; D: TRBD2; DNA: TGTGCCAGCCGGAGGTCTAGCGGGAGGTCAGATACGCAGTATTTT; CDR3: CASRRSSGRSDTQYF
size: many; J: TRBJ2-3; V: TRBV7-6; D: .; DNA: TGTGCCAGCAGCTTAGACGCTAGCACAGATACGCAGTATTTT; CDR3: CASSLDASTDTQYF
size: .; J: TRBJ1-6; V: TRBV6-5; D: .; DNA: TGTGCCAGCAGTTCTCACAGGGATTATAATTCACCCCTCCACTTT; CDR3: CASSSHRDYNSPLHF
size: few; J: TRBJ2-3; V: TRBV7-2; D: .; DNA: TGTGCCAGCAGCCAACAGGGCACAGATCCGCAGTATTTT; CDR3: CASSQQGTDPQYF
size: many; J: TRBJ2-7; V: TRBV9; D: TRBD1; DNA: TGTGCCAGCAGCCCCCGACAGGGTACCATATACGAGCAGTACTTC; CDR3: CASSPRQGTIYEQYF
size: .; J: TRBJ2-7; V: TRBV28; D: .; DNA: TGTGCCAGCAGTTTCCAGTTTTCGGGACTGGACGAGCAGTACTTC; CDR3: CASSFQFSGLDEQYF
size: .; J: TRBJ1-1; V: TRBV9; D: TRBD1; DNA: TGTGCCAGCAGTAGCCCCCGGGGGACAGGGTTCTTGAACACTGAAGCTTTCTTT; CDR3: CASSSPRGTGFLNTEAFF
size: .; J: TRBJ2-3; V: TRBV9; D: .; DNA: TGTGCCAGCAGCATAAGGCGGGGGCGTACAGATACGCAGTATTTT; CDR3: CASSIRRGRTDTQYF
size: few; J: TRBJ2-1; V: TRBV10-2; D: TRBD2; DNA: TGCGCCAGCAGTGTAGGGCGGGGGGAGCAGTTCTTC; CDR3: CASSVGRGEQFF
size: few; J: TRBJ2-3; V: TRBV2; D: TRBD2; DNA: TGTGCCAGCAGTGAATGGCGGGGGGGCATGTCGACAGATACGCAGTATTTT; CDR3: CASSEWRGGMSTDTQYF
size: .; J: TRBJ2-5; V: TRBV7-2; D: TRBD2; DNA: TGTGCCAGCAGCTTAGTCCGGACTAGCGGTTACGGGCAGTACTTC; CDR3: CASSLVRTSGYGQYF
size: few; J: TRBJ1-6; V: TRBV13; D: TRBD1; DNA: TGTGCCAGCAGTTTGGGACAGGGATTTTCACCCCTCCACTTT; CDR3: CASSLGQGFSPLHF
size: .; J: TRBJ1-1; V: TRBV11-2; D: .; DNA: TGTGCCAGCAGCTCAATGTGGAGGGTGAACACTGAAGCTTTCTTT; CDR3: CASSSMWRVNTEAFF
size: .; J: TRBJ2-3; V: TRBV14; D: .; DNA: TGTGCCAGCAGCCAAGATCTTCAGACAGATACGCAGTATTTT; CDR3: CASSQDLQTDTQYF
size: once; J: TRBJ1-6; V: TRBV5-1; D: .; DNA: TGCGCCAGTAAGGGGGGGGATAATTCACCCCTCCACTTT; CDR3: CASKGGDNSPLHF
size: many; J: TRBJ2-1; V: TRBV29-1; D: .; DNA: TGCAGCGGTATCGCGGGGTCCATCTACAATGAGCAGTTCTTC; CDR3: CSGIAGSIYNEQFF
size: .; J: TRBJ1-4; V: TRBV12-3/TRBV12-4; D: .; DNA: TGTGCCAGCAGTTTAGAGCCGTCGCCTAATGAAAAACTGTTTTTT; CDR3: CASSLEPSPNEKLFF
size: .; J: TRBJ2-1; V: TRBV6-5; D: TRBD1; DNA: TGTGCCAGCAGCCGGACCGGGACAGGGATGTACGAGCAGTTCTTC; CDR3: CASSRTGTGMYEQFF
size: .; J: TRBJ2-1; V: TRBV11-2; D: .; DNA: TGTGCCAGCAGCTTAGATCTACTGGTTCTTGAGCAGTTCTTC; CDR3: CASSLDLLVLEQFF
size: few; J: TRBJ2-5; V: TRBV20-1; D: TRBD1; DNA: TGCAGTGCTAGAGGAGACAGGGGATTCCAAGAGACCCAGTACTTC; CDR3: CSARGDRGFQETQYF
size: few; J: TRBJ2-2; V: TRBV21-1; D: .; DNA: TGTGCCAGCAGTAAAGCGGGGGGGAACACCGGGGAGCTGTTTTTT; CDR3: CASSKAGGNTGELFF
size: few; J: TRBJ2-2; V: TRBV12-3/TRBV12-4; D: TRBD2; DNA: TGTGCCAGCAGTTTCGGACTAGCGGGGAACACCGGGGAGCTGTTTTTT; CDR3: CASSFGLAGNTGELFF
size: few; J: TRBJ2-3; V: TRBV6-4; D: TRBD2; DNA: TGTGCCAGCAGTGACAGTCTAGCGGGAGGGCCCAGAGATACGCAGTATTTT; CDR3: CASSDSLAGGPRDTQYF
size: .; J: TRBJ2-1; V: TRBV6-2/TRBV6-3; D: TRBD2; DNA: TGTGCCAGCTCTTACGGGTCAGCGGGAGGCAATGAGCAGTTCTTC; CDR3: CASSYGSAGGNEQFF
size: .; J: TRBJ2-7; V: TRBV18; D: .; DNA: TGTGCCAGCTCACCAAGCGCTTCCGAAGCCTACGAGCAGTACTTC; CDR3: CASSPSASEAYEQYF
size: .; J: TRBJ1-5; V: TRBV4-1; D: .; DNA: TGCGCCAGCAGCCAAGGGGAGGTTGGCAATCAGCCCCAGCATTTT; CDR3: CASSQGEVGNQPQHF
size: many; J: TRBJ2-5; V: TRBV29-1; D: .; DNA: TGCAGCGTTGAAGGTCTCAGGGATAGGGAGACCCAGTACTTC; CDR3: CSVEGLRDRETQYF